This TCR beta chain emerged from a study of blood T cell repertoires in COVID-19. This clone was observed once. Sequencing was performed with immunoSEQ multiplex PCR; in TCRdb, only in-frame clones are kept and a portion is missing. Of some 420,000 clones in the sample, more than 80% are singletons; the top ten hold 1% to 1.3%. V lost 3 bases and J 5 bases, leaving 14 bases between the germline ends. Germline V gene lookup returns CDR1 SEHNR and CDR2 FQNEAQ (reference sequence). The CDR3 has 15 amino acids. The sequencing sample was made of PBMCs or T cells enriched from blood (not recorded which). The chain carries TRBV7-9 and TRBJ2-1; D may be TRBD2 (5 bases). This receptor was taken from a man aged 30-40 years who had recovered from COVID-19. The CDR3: CASSFSERPHNEQFF. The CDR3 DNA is TGTGCCAGCAGCTTCTCCGAGCGGCCCCACAATGAGCAGTTCTTC.